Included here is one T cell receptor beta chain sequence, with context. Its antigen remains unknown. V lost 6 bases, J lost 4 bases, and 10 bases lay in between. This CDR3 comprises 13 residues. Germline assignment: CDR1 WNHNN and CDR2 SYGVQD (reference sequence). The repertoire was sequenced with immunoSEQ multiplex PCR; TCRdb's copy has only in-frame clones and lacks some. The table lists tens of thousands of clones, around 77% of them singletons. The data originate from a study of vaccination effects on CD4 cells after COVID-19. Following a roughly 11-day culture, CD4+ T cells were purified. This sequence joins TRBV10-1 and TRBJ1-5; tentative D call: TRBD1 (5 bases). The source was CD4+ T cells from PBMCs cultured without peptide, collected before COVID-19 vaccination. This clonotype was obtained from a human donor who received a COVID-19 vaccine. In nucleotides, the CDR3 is TGCGCCAGCAGCGACAGTGCAAATCAGCCCCAGCATTTT. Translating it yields CASSDSANQPQHF.